Described below is a single TCR beta chain sequence and its context. No antigen is known for it. This sample was taken from a study of graft-versus-host responses after intestinal transplantation. Study details: Each patient got anti-thymocyte globulin induction, then tacrolimus and steroids for three to four years. Findings of the study overall: GvH clones were found in recipient marrow; some appeared first in ileum or blood. Early after transplant, HvG clones declined as circulating GvH clones peaked.

Data came from immunoSEQ multiplex PCR; TCRdb stores just in-frame clones and leaves some out. The data show over 120,000 clones, about nine tenths seen once. Germline lookup yields CDR1 SGHRS and CDR2 YFSETQ. V dropped 0 bases and J dropped 6; count of bases not matched to a gene: 2. The CDR3 is made up of 13 amino acids. The material sequenced was unstimulated CD4+ T cells sorted from spleen or lymph node cells, taken before intestinal transplant. This TCR derives from a human donor who received an intestinal transplant. This chain connects TRBV5-1 to TRBJ2-7; 8 bases agree with TRBD2. The CDR3 DNA sequence: TGCGCCAGCAGCTTGGTCCGGGGGGGCGAGCAGTACTTC. It yields the protein CASSLVRGGEQYF.